The entry that follows covers one T cell receptor beta chain sequence. Recruited during active infection, patients (from Seattle) were subsequently followed longitudinally. This entry belongs to a study of blood T cell repertoires in COVID-19. Across the study: Acute-phase and convalescent COVID-19 samples originated in the United States, Italy and Spain.

The germline V gene has CDR1 LGHNA and CDR2 YNFKEQ. The V end was cut by 4 bases, the J end by 0 bases, with 13 bases between. This CDR3 has 16 residues. Original processing notes: Counts of nucleated cells, estimated from reference gene primer amplification, were obtained. Repertoires were generated with immunoSEQ multiplex PCR, while TCRdb's copy carries only in-frame clones and drops some. That table is the source of V, J and clone size, and D and trimming were worked out from the DNA. The sample lists 150,000 to 200,000 clones; 86% were seen once. J is TRBJ1-5 and V is TRBV4-2; the D is unclear. The clonotype was recovered from a woman aged 55-69 years with COVID-19, enrolled during active disease. Specimen: peripheral blood. In DNA form, the CDR3 reads TGTGCCAGCAGCCCCCTTGGCAGTAATAGCAATCAGCCCCAGCATTTT. Encoded protein: CASSPLGSNSNQPQHF.